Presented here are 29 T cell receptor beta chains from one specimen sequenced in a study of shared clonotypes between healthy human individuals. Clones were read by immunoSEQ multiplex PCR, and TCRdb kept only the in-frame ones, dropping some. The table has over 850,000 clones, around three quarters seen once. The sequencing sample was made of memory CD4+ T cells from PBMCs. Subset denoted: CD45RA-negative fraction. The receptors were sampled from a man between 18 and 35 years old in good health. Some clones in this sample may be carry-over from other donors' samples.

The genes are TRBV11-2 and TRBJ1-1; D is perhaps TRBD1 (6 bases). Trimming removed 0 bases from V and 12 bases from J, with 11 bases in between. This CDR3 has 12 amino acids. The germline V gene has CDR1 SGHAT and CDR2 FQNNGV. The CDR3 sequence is CASSLEGRGTFF. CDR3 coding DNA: TGTGCCAGCAGCTTAGAGGGCAGGGGAACTTTCTTT.

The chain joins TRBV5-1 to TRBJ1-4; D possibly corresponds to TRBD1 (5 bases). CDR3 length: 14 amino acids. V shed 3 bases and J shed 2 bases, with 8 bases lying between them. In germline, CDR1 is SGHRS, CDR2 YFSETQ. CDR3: CASSSGDTNEKLFF. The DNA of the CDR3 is TGCGCCAGCAGCTCGGGGGATACTAATGAAAAACTGTTTTTT.

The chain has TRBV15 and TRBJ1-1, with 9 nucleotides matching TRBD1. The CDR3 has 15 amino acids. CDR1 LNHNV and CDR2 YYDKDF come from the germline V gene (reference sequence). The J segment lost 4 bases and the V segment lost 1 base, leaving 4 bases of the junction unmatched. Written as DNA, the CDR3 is TGTGCCACCAGCAGAGGTGGACAGGGGCTCACTGAAGCTTTCTTT. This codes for CATSRGGQGLTEAFF. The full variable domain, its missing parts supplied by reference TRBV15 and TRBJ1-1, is DAMVIQNPRYQVTQFGKPVTLSCSQTLNHNVMYWYQQKSSQAPKLLFHYYDKDFNNEADTPDNFQSRRPNTSFCFLDIRSPGLGDTAMYLCATSRGGQGLTEAFFGQGTRLTVV.

The DNA of the CDR3 is TGTGCCACCAGCAAGGGCCCCATCGGTTCTGGGGCCAACGTCCTGACTTTC. Its translation: CATSKGPIGSGANVLTF. The V call is TRBV15, the J call TRBJ2-6, with unresolved D. Germline values: CDR1 LNHNV, CDR2 YYDKDF (reference sequence). CDR3 length equals 17 residues. V was trimmed by 4 bases and J by 1 base, leaving 14 bases between them.

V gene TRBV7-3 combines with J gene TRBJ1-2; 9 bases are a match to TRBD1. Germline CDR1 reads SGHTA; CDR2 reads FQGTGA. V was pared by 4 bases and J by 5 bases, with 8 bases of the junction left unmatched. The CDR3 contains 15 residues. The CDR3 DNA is TGTGCCAGCAGCTGGGACGGGACAGGGTATTATGGCTACACCTTC. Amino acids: CASSWDGTGYYGYTF.

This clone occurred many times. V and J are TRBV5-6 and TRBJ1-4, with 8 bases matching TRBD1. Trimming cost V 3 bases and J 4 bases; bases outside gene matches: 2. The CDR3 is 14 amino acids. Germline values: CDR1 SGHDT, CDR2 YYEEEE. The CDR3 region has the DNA TGTGCCAGCAGCTCGGACAGGGTTAATGAAAAACTGTTTTTT. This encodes CASSSDRVNEKLFF.

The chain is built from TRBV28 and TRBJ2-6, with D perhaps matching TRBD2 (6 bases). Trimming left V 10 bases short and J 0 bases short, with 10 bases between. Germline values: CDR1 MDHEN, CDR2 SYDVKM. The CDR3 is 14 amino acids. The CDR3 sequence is CATGGSSGANVLTF. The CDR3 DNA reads TGTGCCACCGGAGGGAGCTCTGGGGCCAACGTCCTGACTTTC.

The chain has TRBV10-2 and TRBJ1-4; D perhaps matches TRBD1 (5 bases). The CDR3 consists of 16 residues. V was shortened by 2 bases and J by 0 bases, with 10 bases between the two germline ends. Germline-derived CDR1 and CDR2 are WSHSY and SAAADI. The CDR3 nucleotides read TGCGCCAGCAGTGAGGGGAGGGGAACAACTAATGAAAAACTGTTTTTT. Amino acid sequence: CASSEGRGTTNEKLFF.

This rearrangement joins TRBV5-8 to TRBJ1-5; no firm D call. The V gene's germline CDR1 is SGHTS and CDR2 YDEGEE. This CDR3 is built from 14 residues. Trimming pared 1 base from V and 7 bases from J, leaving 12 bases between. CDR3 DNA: TGTGCCAGCAGCTTGAGTTGGGGTGGCCAGCCCCAGCATTTT. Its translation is CASSLSWGGQPQHF.

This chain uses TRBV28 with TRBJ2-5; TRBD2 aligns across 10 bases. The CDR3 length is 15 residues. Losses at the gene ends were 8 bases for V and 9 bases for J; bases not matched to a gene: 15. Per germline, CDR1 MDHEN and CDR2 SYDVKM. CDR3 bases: TGTGCCAGCGGGCTTAACAGCGGGAGGGGCATGGCCCAGTACTTC. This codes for CASGLNSGRGMAQYF.

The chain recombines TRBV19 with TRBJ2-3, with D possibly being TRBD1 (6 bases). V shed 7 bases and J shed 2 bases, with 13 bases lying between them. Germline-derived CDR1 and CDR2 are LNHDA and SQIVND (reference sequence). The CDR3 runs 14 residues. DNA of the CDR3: TGTGCCAGTACGCCGCAGGGGTCCACAGATACGCAGTATTTT. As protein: CASTPQGSTDTQYF.

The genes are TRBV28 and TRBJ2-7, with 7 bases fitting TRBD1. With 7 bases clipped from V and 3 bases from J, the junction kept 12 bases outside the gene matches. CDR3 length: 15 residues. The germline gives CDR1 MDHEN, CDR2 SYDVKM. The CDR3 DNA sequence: TGTGCCAGCAATACTATGGCTGCAGGGGGCTACGAGCAGTACTTC. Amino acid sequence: CASNTMAAGGYEQYF. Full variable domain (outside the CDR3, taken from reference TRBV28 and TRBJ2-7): DVKVTQSSRYLVKRTGEKVFLECVQDMDHENMFWYRQDPGLGLRLIYFSYDVKMKEKGDIPEGYSVSREKKERFSLILESASTNQTSMYLCASNTMAAGGYEQYFGPGTRLTVT.

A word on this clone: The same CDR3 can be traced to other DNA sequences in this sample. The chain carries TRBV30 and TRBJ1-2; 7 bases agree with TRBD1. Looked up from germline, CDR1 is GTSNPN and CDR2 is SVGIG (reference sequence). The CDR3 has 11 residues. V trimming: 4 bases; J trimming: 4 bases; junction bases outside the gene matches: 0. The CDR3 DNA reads TGTGCCTGGACAGGGGGCTATGGCTACACCTTC. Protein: CAWTGGYGYTF. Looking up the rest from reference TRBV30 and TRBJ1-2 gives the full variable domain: SQTIHQWPATLVQPVGSPLSLECTVEGTSNPNLYWYRQAAGRGLQLLFYSVGIGQISSEVPQNLSASRPQDRQFILSSKKLLLSDSGFYLCAWTGGYGYTFGSGTRLTVV.

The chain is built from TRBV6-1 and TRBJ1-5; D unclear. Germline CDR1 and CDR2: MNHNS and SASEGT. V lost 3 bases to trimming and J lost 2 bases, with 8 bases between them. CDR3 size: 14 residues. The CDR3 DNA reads TGTGCCAGCAGTGAGCGGTGGGGCAATCAGCCCCAGCATTTT. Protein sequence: CASSERWGNQPQHF.

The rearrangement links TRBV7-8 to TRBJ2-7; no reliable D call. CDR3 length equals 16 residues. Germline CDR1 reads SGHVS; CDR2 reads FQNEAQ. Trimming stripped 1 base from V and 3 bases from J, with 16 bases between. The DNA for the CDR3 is TGTGCCAGCAGCTTAGAGGTTCTAGGGTCGCGCTACGAGCAGTACTTC. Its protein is CASSLEVLGSRYEQYF.

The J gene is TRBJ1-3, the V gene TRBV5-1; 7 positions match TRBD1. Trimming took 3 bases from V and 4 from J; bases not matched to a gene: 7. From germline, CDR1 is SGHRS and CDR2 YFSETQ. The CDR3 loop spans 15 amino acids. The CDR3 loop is CASSSFGTVGNTIYF. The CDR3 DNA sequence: TGCGCCAGCAGCTCGTTTGGGACAGTCGGAAACACCATATATTTT.

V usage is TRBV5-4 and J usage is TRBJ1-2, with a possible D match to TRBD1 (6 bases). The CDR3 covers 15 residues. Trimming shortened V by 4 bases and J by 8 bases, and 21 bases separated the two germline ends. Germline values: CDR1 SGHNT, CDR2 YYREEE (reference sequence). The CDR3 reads CASSETGFSPGGYTF. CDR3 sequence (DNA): TGTGCCAGCAGCGAGACAGGTTTCTCCCCCGGGGGCTACACCTTC.

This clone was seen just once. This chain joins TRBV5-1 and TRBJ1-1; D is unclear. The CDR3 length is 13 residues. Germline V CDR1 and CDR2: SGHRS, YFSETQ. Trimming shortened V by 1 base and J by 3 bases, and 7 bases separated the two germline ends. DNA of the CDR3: TGCGCCAGCAGCTTGCAATCAGACACTGAAGCTTTCTTT. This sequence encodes CASSLQSDTEAFF.

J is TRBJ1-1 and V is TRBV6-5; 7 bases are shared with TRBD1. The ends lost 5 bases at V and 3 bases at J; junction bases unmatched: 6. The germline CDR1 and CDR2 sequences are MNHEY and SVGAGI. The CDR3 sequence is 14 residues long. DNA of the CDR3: TGTGCCAGCAGTCCAGGGGGGAGGGACACTGAAGCTTTCTTT. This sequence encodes CASSPGGRDTEAFF.

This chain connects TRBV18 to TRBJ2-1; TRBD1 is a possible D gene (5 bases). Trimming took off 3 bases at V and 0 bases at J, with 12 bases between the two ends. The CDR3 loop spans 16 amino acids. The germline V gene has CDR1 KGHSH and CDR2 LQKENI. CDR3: CASSPNRQSSYNEQFF. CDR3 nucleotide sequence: TGTGCCAGCTCACCGAACAGACAGAGCTCCTACAATGAGCAGTTCTTC.

Written as DNA, the CDR3 is TGTGCCAGCATAAACCCGGGACTAGCGGGGGCCGAGCAGTTCTTC. It yields the protein CASINPGLAGAEQFF. The V and J genes are TRBV2 and TRBJ2-1; 14 bases are a match to TRBD2. The V gene end was trimmed by 7 bases and the J gene end by 10 bases; junction bases not matched to a gene: 9. The CDR3 loop spans 15 amino acids. Germline V gene lookup returns CDR1 SNHLY and CDR2 FYNNEI. Full variable domain (outside the CDR3, taken from reference TRBV2 and TRBJ2-1): EPEVTQTPSHQVTQMGQEVILRCVPISNHLYFYWYRQILGQKVEFLVSFYNNEISEKSEIFDDQFSVERPDGSNFTLKIRSTKLEDSAMYFCASINPGLAGAEQFFGPGTRLTVL.

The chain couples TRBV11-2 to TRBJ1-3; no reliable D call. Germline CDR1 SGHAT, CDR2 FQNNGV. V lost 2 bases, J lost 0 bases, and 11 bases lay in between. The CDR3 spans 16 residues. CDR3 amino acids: CASSLSLKSSGNTIYF. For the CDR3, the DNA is TGTGCCAGCAGCTTATCCCTCAAAAGCTCTGGAAACACCATATATTTT. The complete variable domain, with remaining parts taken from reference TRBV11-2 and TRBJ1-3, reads EAGVAQSPRYKIIEKRQSVAFWCNPISGHATLYWYQQILGQGPKLLIQFQNNGVVDDSQLPKDRFSAERLKGVDSTLKIQPAKLEDSAVYLCASSLSLKSSGNTIYFGEGSWLTVV.

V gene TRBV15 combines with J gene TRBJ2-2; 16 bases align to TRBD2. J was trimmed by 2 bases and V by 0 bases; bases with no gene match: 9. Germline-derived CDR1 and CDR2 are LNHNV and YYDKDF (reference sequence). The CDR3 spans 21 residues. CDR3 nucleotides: TGTGCCACCAGCAGAGATCTCGTGGGACTAGCGGGAGGGTTAAACACCGGGGAGCTGTTTTTT. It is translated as CATSRDLVGLAGGLNTGELFF.

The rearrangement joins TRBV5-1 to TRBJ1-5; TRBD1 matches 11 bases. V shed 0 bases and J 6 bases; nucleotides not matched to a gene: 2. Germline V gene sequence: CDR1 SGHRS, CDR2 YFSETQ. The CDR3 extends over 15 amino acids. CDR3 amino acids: CASSLAGTGGQPQHF. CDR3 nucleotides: TGCGCCAGCAGCTTGGCTGGGACAGGGGGTCAGCCCCAGCATTTT.

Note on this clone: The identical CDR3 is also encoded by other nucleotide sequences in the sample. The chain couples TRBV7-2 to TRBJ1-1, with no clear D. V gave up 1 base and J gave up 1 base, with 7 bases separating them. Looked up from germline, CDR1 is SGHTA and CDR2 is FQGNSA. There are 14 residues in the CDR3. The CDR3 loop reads CASSLGHSNTEAFF. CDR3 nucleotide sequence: TGTGCCAGCAGCTTAGGACATTCGAACACTGAAGCTTTCTTT.

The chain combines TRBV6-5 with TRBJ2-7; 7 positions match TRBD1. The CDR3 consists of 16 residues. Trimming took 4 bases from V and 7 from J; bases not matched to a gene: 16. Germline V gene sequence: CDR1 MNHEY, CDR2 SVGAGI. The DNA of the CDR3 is TGTGCCAGCAGTTCTCCGTTGAGGGACAGAGTGAGGGAGCAGTACTTC. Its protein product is CASSSPLRDRVREQYF.

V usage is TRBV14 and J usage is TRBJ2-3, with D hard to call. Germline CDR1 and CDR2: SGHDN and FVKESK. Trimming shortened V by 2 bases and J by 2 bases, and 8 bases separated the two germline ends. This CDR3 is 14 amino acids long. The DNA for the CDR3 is TGTGCCAGCAGCCAATCACCCATCACAGATACGCAGTATTTT. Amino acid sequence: CASSQSPITDTQYF.

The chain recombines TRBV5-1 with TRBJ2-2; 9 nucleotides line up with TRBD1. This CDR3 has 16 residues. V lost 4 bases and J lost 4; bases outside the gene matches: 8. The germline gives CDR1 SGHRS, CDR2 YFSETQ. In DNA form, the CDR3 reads TGCGCCAGCAGCCTACAGGGGGCTTTGGGCACCGGGGAGCTGTTTTTT. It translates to CASSLQGALGTGELFF.

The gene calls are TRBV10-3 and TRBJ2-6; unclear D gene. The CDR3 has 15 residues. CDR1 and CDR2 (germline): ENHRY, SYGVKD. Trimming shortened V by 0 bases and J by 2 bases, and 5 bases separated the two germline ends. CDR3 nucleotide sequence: TGTGCCATCAGTGAGTCGATGGCTGGGGCCAACGTCCTGACTTTC. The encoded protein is CAISESMAGANVLTF.